Listed below are T cell receptor beta chains from one sample, sequenced in a study of T cell responses to AZD1222 COVID-19 vaccine. Assay used: immunoSEQ multiplex PCR; TCRdb lists only in-frame clones, some missing. The sample records more than 80,000 clones, about 90% being singletons. This specimen was peripheral blood, taken 28 days after the second AZD1222 dose. Receptors originate from an adult who received the AZD1222 COVID-19 vaccine. CDR3s include the opening cysteine and the closing phenylalanine or tryptophan. D genes are given only for firm matches. Rows give clone size only sometimes, using once, few, many, or a class for an expanded clone.

>-|TRBJ1-5|once|TRBV19
CASNPTPGGKDQPQHF
TGTGCCAGCAACCCCACCCCGGGGGGAAAAGATCAGCCCCAGCATTTT
>-|TRBJ1-6|-|TRBV6-5
CASSDSKGNSPLHF
TGTGCCAGCAGTGACTCCAAGGGAAATTCACCCCTCCACTTT
>-|TRBJ2-7|-|TRBV6-2/TRBV6-3
CASSYLIGEQYF
TGTGCCAGCAGTTACTTAATAGGCGAGCAGTACTTC
>-|TRBJ2-2|-|TRBV2
CASSSTGELFF
TGTGCCAGCAGTTCCACCGGGGAGCTGTTTTTT
>-|TRBJ1-1|-|TRBV6-2/TRBV6-3
CASSYGGPTEAFF
TGTGCCAGCAGTTACGGGGGGCCTACTGAAGCTTTCTTT
>-|TRBJ1-1|-|TRBV10-3
CAIAGRNTEAFF
TGTGCCATCGCTGGGAGGAACACTGAAGCTTTCTTT
>-|TRBJ1-2|-|TRBV7-9
CASSEGQGFFGYTF
TGTGCCAGCAGCGAAGGGCAGGGTTTCTTCGGCTACACCTTC
>-|TRBJ1-6|-|TRBV6-5
CASTPLGYNSPLHF
TGTGCCAGCACCCCGCTTGGATATAATTCACCCCTCCACTTT
>-|TRBJ2-1|-|TRBV4-1
CASSQVGRDTYNEQFF
TGCGCCAGCAGCCAAGTAGGGCGAGACACCTACAATGAGCAGTTCTTC
>-|TRBJ1-5|-|TRBV2
CASSGSSYQPQHF
TGTGCCAGCAGTGGTTCTTCATATCAGCCCCAGCATTTT
>TRBD1|TRBJ2-3|-|TRBV28
CASSFRATGTGWQYF
TGTGCCAGCAGTTTCAGAGCGACAGGGACGGGTTGGCAGTATTTT
>TRBD1|TRBJ2-7|-|TRBV28
CASSLTRDSGALRYEQYF
TGTGCCAGCAGTTTAACCCGGGACAGTGGGGCCTTACGCTACGAGCAGTACTTC
>-|TRBJ1-3|-|TRBV2
CASSEAGGSGNTIYF
TGTGCCAGCAGTGAAGCGGGGGGCTCTGGAAACACCATATATTTT
>-|TRBJ2-5|once|TRBV4-1
CASSQDRAQYF
TGCGCCAGCAGCCAAGACCGGGCCCAGTACTTC